Below, 18 T cell receptor beta chains from the same sample are listed, as sequenced in a study of human T cells and chemical hapten exposure. Via MiXCR, TCRdb re-called the RACE reads, giving one row per CDR3 protein. This sample has some 120,000 distinct CDR3 sequences, with about 9% found just once. Time point denoted: healthy volunteer bleed at 2 weeks. Whole blood, unfractionated, served as the material for total RNA extraction. Sequences were obtained from whole blood. Receptor source: a male donor in good health. Some clones in this sample may be carry-over from other donors' samples.

This clonotype showed up just a few times. The rearrangement links TRBV19 to TRBJ2-7, with D tentatively TRBD1 (6 bases). The CDR3 sequence is 14 residues long. Trimming pared 5 bases from V and 0 bases from J, leaving 11 bases between. The V gene's germline CDR1 is LNHDA and CDR2 SQIVND (reference sequence). CDR3 coding DNA: TGTGCCAGTAGTGAGAGACAGGACTCCTACGAGCAGTACTTC. Translation: CASSERQDSYEQYF.

This chain connects TRBV6-6 to TRBJ1-1; D gene uncertain. Trimming took off 0 bases at V and 2 bases at J, with 7 bases between the two ends. CDR3 length: 14 residues. Per germline, CDR1 MNHNY and CDR2 SVGAGI (reference sequence). The CDR3 sequence is CASSYSKRNTEAFF. CDR3 nucleotide sequence: TGTGCCAGCAGTTACTCGAAAAGAAACACTGAAGCTTTCTTT.

This clonotype has a count of ten or more. The rearrangement uses TRBV7-8 and TRBJ2-1; no firm D call. The V end lost 1 base, the J end lost 7 bases, and 5 bases lay between the germline ends. Per germline, CDR1 SGHVS and CDR2 FQNEAQ. The CDR3 contains 12 residues. CDR3 nucleotides: TGTGCCAGCAGCTTAGGCACGAATGAGCAGTTCTTC. As protein: CASSLGTNEQFF.

The chain carries TRBV12-3 or TRBV12-4 and TRBJ2-7; D is perhaps TRBD2 (5 bases). The germline V and J ends were trimmed by 6 bases and 6 bases, with 9 bases remaining between them. The CDR3 runs to 11 residues. The chain's CDR3 is CASREGLEQYF. CDR3 in DNA: TGTGCCAGCAGAGAGGGCCTCGAGCAGTACTTC.

This clonotype was observed at least ten times. The chain employs TRBV6-2 or TRBV6-3 and TRBJ2-6, with TRBD1 identical over 8 bases. Germline V lookup: CDR1 MNHEY, CDR2 SVGEGT. The CDR3 sequence is 18 residues long. V dropped 5 bases and J dropped 0; count of bases not matched to a gene: 9. The CDR3 reads CASSTRQGTYSGANVLTF. The DNA of the CDR3 is TGTGCCAGCAGTACCCGACAGGGGACTTACTCTGGGGCCAACGTCCTGACTTTC.

This clonotype has only a few counts. V usage is TRBV5-1 and J usage is TRBJ2-1; the D gene could be TRBD1 or TRBD2 (5 bases each). CDR1 and CDR2 from the germline V gene are SGHRS and YFSETQ. CDR3 length: 15 amino acids. Trimming shortened V by 0 bases and J by 0 bases, and 7 bases separated the two germline ends. In DNA, the CDR3 is TGCGCCAGCAGCTTGGGAGGGGACTCCTACAATGAGCAGTTCTTC. Translation gives CASSLGGDSYNEQFF.

This clonotype was observed a handful of times. The chain carries TRBV7-9 and TRBJ2-5, with D tentatively TRBD2 (6 bases). Germline CDR1 is SEHNR and CDR2 is FQNEAQ (reference sequence). Between the trimmed V and J ends, which lost 4 bases and 1 base, there was a span of 10 bases. CDR3 length: 14 residues. The CDR3 bases are TGTGCCAGCAGCTCCGCCGGGGGCCAAGAGACCCAGTACTTC. Translating gives CASSSAGGQETQYF. The full variable domain, with the rest looked up from reference TRBV7-9 and TRBJ2-5, is DTGVSQNPRHKITKRGQNVTFRCDPISEHNRLYWYRQTLGQGPEFLTYFQNEAQLEKSRLLSDRFSAERPKGSFSTLEIQRTEQGDSAMYLCASSSAGGQETQYFGPGTRLLVL.

The sample holds a few counts of this clonotype. The genes are TRBV6-6 and TRBJ2-5, with D hard to call. The CDR3 loop spans 12 amino acids. V was pared by 4 bases and J by 4 bases, with 7 bases between. CDR1 and CDR2 (germline): MNHNY, SVGAGI (reference sequence). CDR3 region: CASSSMGETQYF. In DNA form, the CDR3 reads TGTGCCAGCAGTTCTATGGGAGAGACCCAGTACTTC.

This clonotype has a count of ten or more. The chain combines TRBV10-3 with TRBJ2-3, with D tentatively TRBD2 (5 bases). V lost 4 bases to trimming and J lost 8 bases, with 10 bases between them. The germline V gene has CDR1 ENHRY and CDR2 SYGVKD. This CDR3 has 12 residues. CDR3 nucleotide sequence: TGTGCCATCAGTGCGGGATACGGTACGCAGTATTTT. Its protein is CAISAGYGTQYF.

This clonotype was observed many times. The chain combines TRBV5-1 with TRBJ1-4; the D is unclear. The ends were cut back, 2 bases at V and 4 bases at J, with 6 bases in the middle. The germline V gene has CDR1 SGHRS and CDR2 YFSETQ. The CDR3 loop spans 13 amino acids. The CDR3 here is CASSLGGNEKLFF. The CDR3 DNA reads TGCGCCAGCAGCTTAGGCGGTAATGAAAAACTGTTTTTT.

The chain carries TRBV29-1 and TRBJ2-1, with 9 bases identical to TRBD1. Germline-derived CDR1 and CDR2 are SQVTM and ANQGSEA. The CDR3 covers 14 residues. J was trimmed by 9 bases and V by 7 bases; bases with no gene match: 13. In DNA, the CDR3 is TGCAGCGCTGCGGGACAGGGAAGGGCAGTTGAGCAGTTCTTC. Protein sequence: CSAAGQGRAVEQFF.

This chain joins TRBV9 and TRBJ2-7, with 7 bases identical to TRBD1. Germline V CDR1 and CDR2: SGDLS, YYNGEE. The CDR3 is made up of 13 amino acids. Germline trimming cut 4 bases from V and 6 bases from J; bases unmatched to any gene: 7. The CDR3 coding sequence is TGTGCCAGCAGCTCGCACCGGGACAGCGAGCAGTACTTC. This sequence encodes CASSSHRDSEQYF.

The chain has TRBV12-3 or TRBV12-4 and TRBJ2-5; possible D gene TRBD1, 6 bases. V lost 3 bases to trimming and J lost 5 bases, with 10 bases between them. CDR3 length equals 13 residues. CDR3 sequence reads: CASSFQGLETQYF. In nucleotides, the CDR3 is TGTGCCAGCAGTTTTCAGGGGCTGGAGACCCAGTACTTC.

The chain couples TRBV20-1 to TRBJ2-7; D may be TRBD2 (6 bases). CDR1 and CDR2 (germline): DFQATT, SNEGSKA (reference sequence). Trimming took off 6 bases at V and 3 bases at J, with 15 bases between the two ends. The CDR3 has 13 residues. CDR3 coding DNA: TGCAGTGCCCACCCCCGGGGGAGCTACGAGCAGTACTTC. It translates to CSAHPRGSYEQYF.

Many counts were recorded for this clonotype. The chain recombines TRBV2 with TRBJ1-1; tentative D call: TRBD1 (6 bases). Trimming removed 4 bases from V and 0 bases from J, with 15 bases in between. This CDR3 is built from 16 residues. Germline loops: CDR1 SNHLY, CDR2 FYNNEI. The CDR3 protein is CASSVDRPVLNTEAFF. CDR3 nucleotide sequence: TGTGCCAGCAGTGTCGACAGGCCGGTTTTGAACACTGAAGCTTTCTTT.

This clonotype was observed a handful of times. The V and J genes are TRBV15 and TRBJ1-5; tentative D call: TRBD1 (5 bases). Trimming cost V 3 bases and J 6 bases, with 15 bases left between them. This CDR3 region has 15 residues. Looked up from germline, CDR1 is LNHNV and CDR2 is YYDKDF (reference sequence). The CDR3: CATSRGTGEGQPQHF. The CDR3 DNA reads TGTGCCACCAGCAGGGGGACGGGGGAAGGTCAGCCCCAGCATTTT.

V gene TRBV6-1 combines with J gene TRBJ2-2; 15 bases are shared with TRBD2. The ends lost 7 bases at V and 6 bases at J; junction bases unmatched: 3. From germline, CDR1 is MNHNS and CDR2 SASEGT. The CDR3 contains 15 residues. The CDR3 is CASTGLAGGPGELFF. CDR3 DNA: TGTGCCAGCACGGGACTAGCGGGAGGCCCCGGGGAGCTGTTTTTT.

This chain connects TRBV7-2 to TRBJ1-1; D is ambiguous. The CDR3 length is 14 residues. Trimming pared 5 bases from V and 1 base from J, leaving 11 bases between. The germline CDR1 and CDR2 sequences are SGHTA and FQGNSA. The CDR3 DNA is TGTGCCAGCAGCGCGGAGACTCGGAACACTGAAGCTTTCTTT. Translation gives CASSAETRNTEAFF.